This TCR beta chain was profiled in a study of vaccination effects on CD4 cells after COVID-19 (dated by TCRdb to about 2022). Broadly, across the study: Post-vaccine samples across the study were collected a median of 72 days after the second dose, with a range of 14 to 241. Cultures from other donors in the study were sequenced using the Oncomine TCR Beta short-read assay on an Illumina iSeq 100. In both COVID-19 convalescent patients and infection-naive vaccine recipients, the study compared SARS-CoV-2 spike-specific CD4+ TCR repertoires from before mRNA vaccination with those from after it. A total of roughly 9 COVID-19 convalescent patients and a handful of SARS-CoV-2-naive healthy vaccine recipients were included in the full study. What the study reported, not specific to this receptor: Among healthy vaccine recipients, nearly all vaccine-induced clones were SARS-CoV-2 mono-reactive, and only 1 of 255 was cross-reactive with common cold coronaviruses. Clones induced by infection and clones induced by vaccination both contracted markedly at late timepoints after vaccination, which fits with T cell responses waning over time. The study was limited by a small number of convalescent patients, and early post-infection timepoints were lacking.

A remark on this clone: Its antigen has not been determined. The sample holds no much larger clone one base away, and base qualities are not on file.

Preparation of the library involved the immunoSEQ multiplex PCR assay. TCR beta CDR3 sequencing was performed on DNA from the cultured, isolated CD4+ T cells. The authors processed their data as follows. Non-productive TCR sequences were discarded, and reads were trimmed to the CDR3 region, with only CDR3s of 7 or more amino acids retained. Antigen-specific clonotypes were identified with the MANAFEST web app by comparing expansion in peptide wells against reference cultures. To count as positive, a clone had to show expansion at FDR<0.05 compared with the reference and with all other wells, an odds ratio above 5, and a frequency above 0.1% in two replicate wells. Clonotypes significantly expanded in SARS-CoV-2 spike wells and in at least one common cold coronavirus spike condition were defined as cross-reactive. CDR3 similarity was assessed by Levenshtein distance using the stringdist R package, and unrooted trees were constructed with ape in R 3.6.1. TCRdb holds this immuneACCESS table with in-frame rearrangements only. Some clones are missing; in checked studies, unresolved V genes explain under half, and the rest has no known cause. V, J and clone size are taken as reported in that table, and D and trimming were inferred from the DNA itself. The sample table holds over 25,000 clones, of which over 75% were seen once. The ten largest clonotypes hold roughly 5% of the sample.

Cut back by 2 bases and 9 bases, the V and J ends lie 17 bases apart. From the cysteine through the valine, the CDR3 covers 14 amino acids. Only the CDR3 DNA stays, 42 bases, in frame from base 1. CDR1 KGHSH and CDR2 LQKENI were looked up in the germline V gene. In the ViraFEST assay, PBMC were stimulated with viral peptide pools, and TCR sequencing was then used to find antigen-specific CD4+ T cell clonotypes based on their expansion. After around 10 days of culture, CD4+ T cells were isolated with the EasySep CD4+ T cell isolation kit. Two doses of either the BNT162b2 or the mRNA-1273 mRNA SARS-CoV-2 vaccine were administered to participants. The absence of prior SARS-CoV-2 infection in healthy vaccine recipients was confirmed by negative nucleocapsid antibodies before and after vaccination. Approximately 2.1 million PBMC per well were cultured in IMDM with 5% human AB serum, 10 IU/ml IL-2 and gentamicin, plus 10 ug/ml peptides. On days 3 and 7, half of the culture medium was replaced with fresh IL-2-containing medium. Unless noted otherwise, every peptide stimulation condition was cultured in triplicate wells. PBMC were separated from whole blood using Ficoll-Paque Plus gradient centrifugation and were then either cryopreserved at -140C or used fresh. Overlapping peptide pools spanned the spike proteins of SARS-CoV-2 and the common cold coronaviruses HCoV-NL63, HCoV-OC43 and HCoV-229E. The QIAamp micro DNA kit was used to extract genomic DNA from the cultured CD4+ T cells.

The sequencing here drew on CD4+ T cells from PBMCs cultured with SARS-CoV-2 spike peptides, taken after COVID-19 vaccination. The cell subset or site label on this specimen signifies: SARS-CoV-2 spike overlapping peptide pool stimulation. The chain joins TRBV18 to TRBJ2-7; a confident D gene designation cannot be given. The receptor comes from a human donor who received a COVID-19 vaccine. Some clones in this sample may be carry-over from other donors' samples. For the CDR3, the sequence is CASSPTSQPSWQYV. The bases are TGTGCCAGCTCACCAACGAGCCAACCGTCTTGGCAGTACGTC.